A selection of T cell receptor beta chains follows, all from one sample in a study of T cells in Graves' hyperthyroidism and ophthalmopathy. TCRdb re-derived calls from the multiplex PCR reads in MiXCR, one entry per CDR3 protein. The sample has hundreds of thousands of distinct CDR3 sequences, roughly 20% seen once. The sample comprised blood. The receptors derive from a man between 25 and 39 years old with Graves' ophthalmopathy. The conserved cysteine and the conserved F or W are not part of the CDR3 here. A D gene is named only where the DNA matches it firmly. Expanded clones get a size class; other rows say once, few or many, or leave the size out.

j_gene,len,v_gene,abundance,d_gene,CDR3aa
TRBJ2-7,13,TRBV4-3,few,NA,ASSQGRGVPYEQY
TRBJ2-7,12,TRBV28,few,TRBD2,ASSLLSGSKEQY
TRBJ2-1,11,TRBV20-1,NA,TRBD2,SARPGLPNEQF
TRBJ1-1,13,TRBV20-1,NA,NA,SATRVSPLNTEAF
TRBJ1-1,13,TRBV20-1,many,TRBD1,SAKLIQGAGTEAF
TRBJ2-7,16,TRBV7-2,many,TRBD2,ASSLRAYGRAFSYEQY
TRBJ2-7,11,TRBV28,many,TRBD2,ASSLAGVYEQY
TRBJ2-7,12,TRBV28,many,NA,ASSVSGTRYEQY
TRBJ2-7,11,TRBV30,many,NA,AWSVLRGPEQY
TRBJ1-1,14,TRBV6-6,NA,NA,ASSYSAQGIGTEAF
TRBJ1-1,12,TRBV2,many,NA,ASRTADSSSEAF
TRBJ2-1,11,TRBV20-1,NA,TRBD2,SASLAGRNEQF
TRBJ2-4,12,TRBV2,NA,TRBD1,ASTGQAIGGIQY
TRBJ2-7,16,TRBV5-6,NA,TRBD2,ASSFSRRRPSGSYEQY
TRBJ2-7,15,TRBV7-9,NA,TRBD1,ASSPRNWTGYSYEQY
TRBJ2-1,13,TRBV7-9,NA,NA,ASSQGTGVGNEQF
TRBJ2-7,13,TRBV4-2,few,NA,ASSQDSSGDYEQY
TRBJ2-7,13,TRBV10-3,NA,TRBD2,AITQGTSGSYEQY
TRBJ2-1,11,TRBV19,NA,NA,ASSILLYNEQF
TRBJ2-2,12,TRBV5-1,NA,NA,ASSYRENTGELF
TRBJ2-1,12,TRBV27,few,TRBD2,ASSSLGLAQEQF
TRBJ2-2,12,TRBV6-1,few,NA,ASGPGRNTGELF
TRBJ2-5,12,TRBV6-2/TRBV6-3,many,NA,ASRTTGRGETQY
TRBJ2-7,9,TRBV5-6,NA,NA,ASSRVGEQY
TRBJ1-1,12,TRBV24-1,few,NA,ATQLTMGGTEAF
TRBJ2-7,12,TRBV6-1,few,NA,ASSLRDFLYEQY
TRBJ1-2,12,TRBV2,few,TRBD1,ASRGTEVFYGYT
TRBJ1-2,12,TRBV28,NA,TRBD1,ASSFDRGGDGYT
TRBJ2-5,11,TRBV10-2,few,NA,ASSENSFETQY
TRBJ2-7,12,TRBV28,many,NA,ASSPWGEAYEQY
TRBJ2-1,15,TRBV6-5,many,TRBD2,ASSYRARTSGKDEQF
TRBJ2-2,13,TRBV28,NA,NA,ASSLYPGMPGELF
TRBJ2-5,11,TRBV28,many,NA,ASSSGGQETQY
TRBJ1-4,16,TRBV12-3/TRBV12-4,few,TRBD1,ASRPGQGGSVTNEKLF
TRBJ2-1,14,TRBV7-9,many,NA,ASSPSEDRSANEQF
TRBJ1-1,11,TRBV5-1,few,TRBD1,ASRGTGGSEAF
TRBJ2-5,12,TRBV7-9,many,TRBD2,ASSLAGGRETQY
TRBJ2-7,12,TRBV13,NA,NA,ACTRRAVSPEQY
TRBJ2-3,9,TRBV30,few,NA,AWSVYPRQY
TRBJ2-7,13,TRBV9,NA,TRBD2,ASSVGGSGSYEQY
TRBJ2-3,13,TRBV7-2,NA,NA,ASSSFPRGPDTQY
TRBJ1-5,10,TRBV27,few,TRBD1,ASKGTGGPQH
TRBJ2-7,10,TRBV10-3,few,TRBD2,AIRGLAGVAY
TRBJ1-3,15,TRBV18,NA,NA,ASSPPNMRVSGNTIY
TRBJ2-7,9,TRBV7-2,many,NA,ASSLAHEQY
TRBJ1-5,13,TRBV18,NA,NA,ASSPGREYNQPQH
TRBJ1-1,11,TRBV29-1,NA,TRBD1,SVVGTGVDEAF
TRBJ1-4,9,TRBV28,NA,NA,ASSYNEKLF
TRBJ2-1,12,TRBV6-1,few,NA,ASSSRTVYNEQF
TRBJ1-2,11,TRBV19,NA,NA,ASSIALRNGYT
TRBJ1-2,10,TRBV28,many,NA,ASSLSDYGYT